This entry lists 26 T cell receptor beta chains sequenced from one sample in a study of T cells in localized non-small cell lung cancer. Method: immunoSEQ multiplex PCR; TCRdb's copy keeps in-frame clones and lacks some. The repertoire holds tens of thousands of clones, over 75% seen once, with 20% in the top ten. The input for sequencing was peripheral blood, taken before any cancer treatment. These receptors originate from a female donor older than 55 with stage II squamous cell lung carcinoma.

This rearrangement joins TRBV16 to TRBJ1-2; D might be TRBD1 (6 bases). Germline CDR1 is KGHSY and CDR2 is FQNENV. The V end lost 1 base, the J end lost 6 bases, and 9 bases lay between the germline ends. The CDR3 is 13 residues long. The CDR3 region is CASSQFNRDGYTF. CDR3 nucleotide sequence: TGTGCCAGCAGCCAATTCAACAGGGATGGCTACACCTTC.

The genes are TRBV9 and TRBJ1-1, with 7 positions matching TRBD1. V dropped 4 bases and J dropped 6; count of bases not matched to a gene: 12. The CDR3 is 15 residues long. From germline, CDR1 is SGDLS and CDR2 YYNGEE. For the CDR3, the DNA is TGTGCCAGCAGCCCCCGCCCGGACAGGTCTTCTGAAGCTTTCTTT. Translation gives CASSPRPDRSSEAFF.

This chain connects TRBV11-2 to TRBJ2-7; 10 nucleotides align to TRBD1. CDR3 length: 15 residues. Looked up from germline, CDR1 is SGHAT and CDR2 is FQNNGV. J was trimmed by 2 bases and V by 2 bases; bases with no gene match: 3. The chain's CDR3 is CASSLLGQGTYEQYF. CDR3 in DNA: TGTGCCAGCAGCTTACTGGGACAGGGGACCTACGAGCAGTACTTC.

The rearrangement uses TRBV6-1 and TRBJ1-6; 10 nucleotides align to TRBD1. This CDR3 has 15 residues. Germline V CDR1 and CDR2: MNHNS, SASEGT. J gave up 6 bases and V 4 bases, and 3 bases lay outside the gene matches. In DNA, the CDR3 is TGTGCCAGCAGTGGAAGGGACAGGGGTAATTCACCCCTCCACTTT. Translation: CASSGRDRGNSPLHF.

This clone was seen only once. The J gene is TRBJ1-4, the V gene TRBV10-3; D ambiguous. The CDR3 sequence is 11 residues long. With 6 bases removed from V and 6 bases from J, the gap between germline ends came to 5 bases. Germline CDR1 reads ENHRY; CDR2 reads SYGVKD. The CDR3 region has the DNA TGTGCCATCAGGCAGGATGAAAAACTGTTTTTT. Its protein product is CAIRQDEKLFF.

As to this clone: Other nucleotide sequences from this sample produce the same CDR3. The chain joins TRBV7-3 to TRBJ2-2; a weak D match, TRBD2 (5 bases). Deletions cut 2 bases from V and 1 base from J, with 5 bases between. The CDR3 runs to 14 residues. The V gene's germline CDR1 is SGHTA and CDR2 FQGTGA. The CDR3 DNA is TGTGCCAGCAGCTTAGCGGGGAACACCGGGGAGCTGTTTTTT. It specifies CASSLAGNTGELFF.

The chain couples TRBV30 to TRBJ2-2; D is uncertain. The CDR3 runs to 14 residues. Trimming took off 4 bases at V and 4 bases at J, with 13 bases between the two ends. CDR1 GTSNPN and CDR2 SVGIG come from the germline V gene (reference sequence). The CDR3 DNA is TGTGCCTGGACCACGGATCCACTCACCGGGGAGCTGTTTTTT. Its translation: CAWTTDPLTGELFF.

The CDR3, as DNA: TGTGCCAGCAGCGCGGCAGGTCCCCTACCAGGTGGCTACACCTTC. This codes for CASSAAGPLPGGYTF. The genes are TRBV21-1 and TRBJ1-2. TRBV21-1 is assigned pseudogene status. CDR3 size: 15 residues.

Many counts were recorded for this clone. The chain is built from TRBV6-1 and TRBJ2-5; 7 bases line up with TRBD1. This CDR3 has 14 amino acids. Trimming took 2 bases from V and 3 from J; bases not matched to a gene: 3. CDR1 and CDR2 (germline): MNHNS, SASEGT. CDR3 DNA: TGTGCCAGCAGTGAACTGCAGGGGGAAGAGACCCAGTACTTC. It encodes CASSELQGEETQYF.

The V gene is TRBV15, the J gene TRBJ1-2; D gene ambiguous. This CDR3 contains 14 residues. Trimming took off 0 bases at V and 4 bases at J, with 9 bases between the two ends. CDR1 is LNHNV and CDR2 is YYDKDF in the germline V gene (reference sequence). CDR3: CATSRDVWTYGYTF. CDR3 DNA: TGTGCCACCAGCAGAGATGTGTGGACCTATGGCTACACCTTC.

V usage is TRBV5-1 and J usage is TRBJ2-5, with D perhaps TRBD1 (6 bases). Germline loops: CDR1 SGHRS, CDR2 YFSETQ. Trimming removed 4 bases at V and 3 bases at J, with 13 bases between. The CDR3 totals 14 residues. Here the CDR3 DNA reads TGCGCCAGCAGCCGCAGGGGTATTAAAGAGACCCAGTACTTC. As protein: CASSRRGIKETQYF. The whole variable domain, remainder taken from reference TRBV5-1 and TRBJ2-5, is KAGVTQTPRYLIKTRGQQVTLSCSPISGHRSVSWYQQTPGQGLQFLFEYFSETQRNKGNFPGRFSGRQFSNSRSEMNVSTLELGDSALYLCASSRRGIKETQYFGPGTRLLVL.

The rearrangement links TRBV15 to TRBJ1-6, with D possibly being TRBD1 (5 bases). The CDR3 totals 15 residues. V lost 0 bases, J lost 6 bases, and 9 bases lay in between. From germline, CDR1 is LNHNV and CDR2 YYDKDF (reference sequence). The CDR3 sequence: CATSREGLTNSPLHF. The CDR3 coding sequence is TGTGCCACCAGCAGAGAGGGACTGACTAATTCACCCCTCCACTTT.

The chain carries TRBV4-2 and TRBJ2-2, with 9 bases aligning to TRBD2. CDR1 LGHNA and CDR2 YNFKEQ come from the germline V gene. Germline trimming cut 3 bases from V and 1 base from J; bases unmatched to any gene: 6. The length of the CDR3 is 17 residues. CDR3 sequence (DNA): TGTGCCAGCAGCCAGGCCGGGACTAGCTTGAACACCGGGGAGCTGTTTTTT. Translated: CASSQAGTSLNTGELFF.

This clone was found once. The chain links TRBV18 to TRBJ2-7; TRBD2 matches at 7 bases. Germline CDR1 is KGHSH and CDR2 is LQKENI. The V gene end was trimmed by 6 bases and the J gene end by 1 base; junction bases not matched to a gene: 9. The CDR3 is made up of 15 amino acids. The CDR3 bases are TGTGCCAGCTCGCCGGAGCGGGGCCCTTCCTACGAGCAGTACTTC. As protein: CASSPERGPSYEQYF.

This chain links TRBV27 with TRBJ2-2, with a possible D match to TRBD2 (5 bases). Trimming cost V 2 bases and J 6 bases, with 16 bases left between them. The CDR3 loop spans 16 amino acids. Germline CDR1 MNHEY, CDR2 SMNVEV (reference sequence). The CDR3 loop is CASSLHRGKVPGELFF. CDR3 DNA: TGTGCCAGCAGTTTACACCGGGGAAAGGTCCCCGGGGAGCTGTTTTTT.

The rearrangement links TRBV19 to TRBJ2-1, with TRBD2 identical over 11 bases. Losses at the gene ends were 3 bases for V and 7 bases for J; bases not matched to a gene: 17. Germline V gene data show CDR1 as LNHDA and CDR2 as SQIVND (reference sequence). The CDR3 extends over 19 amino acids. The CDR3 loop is CASSMRPTSLAGDLNEQFF. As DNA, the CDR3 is TGTGCCAGTAGTATGCGCCCAACTTCACTAGCGGGGGACTTAAATGAGCAGTTCTTC.

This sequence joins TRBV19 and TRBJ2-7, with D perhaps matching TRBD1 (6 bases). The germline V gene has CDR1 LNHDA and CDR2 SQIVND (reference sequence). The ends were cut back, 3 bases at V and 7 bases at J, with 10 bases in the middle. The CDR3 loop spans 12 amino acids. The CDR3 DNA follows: TGTGCCAGTAGTATCAGGGGCGGTGAGCAGTACTTC. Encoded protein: CASSIRGGEQYF. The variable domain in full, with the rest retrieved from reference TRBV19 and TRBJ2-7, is DGGITQSPKYLFRKEGQNVTLSCEQNLNHDAMYWYRQDPGQGLRLIYYSQIVNDFQKGDIAEGYSVSREKKESFPLTVTSAQKNPTAFYLCASSIRGGEQYFGPGTRLTVT.

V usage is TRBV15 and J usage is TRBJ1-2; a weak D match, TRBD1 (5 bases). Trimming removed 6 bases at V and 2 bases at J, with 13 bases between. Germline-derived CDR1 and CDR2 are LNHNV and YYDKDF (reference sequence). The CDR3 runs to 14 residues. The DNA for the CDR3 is TGTGCCACCAGGGGAGGGGAATCGAACTATGGCTACACCTTC. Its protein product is CATRGGESNYGYTF.

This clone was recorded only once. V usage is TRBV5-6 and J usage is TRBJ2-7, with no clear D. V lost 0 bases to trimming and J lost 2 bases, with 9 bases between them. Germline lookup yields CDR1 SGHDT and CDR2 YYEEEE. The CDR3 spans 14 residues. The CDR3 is CASSLAGRTYEQYF. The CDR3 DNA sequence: TGTGCCAGCAGCTTGGCTGGACGTACCTACGAGCAGTACTTC.

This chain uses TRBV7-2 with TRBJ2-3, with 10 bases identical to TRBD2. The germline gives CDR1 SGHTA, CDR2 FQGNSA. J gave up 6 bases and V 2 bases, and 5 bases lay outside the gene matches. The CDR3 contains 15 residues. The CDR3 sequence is CASSLQRGGRDTQYF. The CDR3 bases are TGTGCCAGCAGCTTACAGCGGGGGGGCCGGGATACGCAGTATTTT.

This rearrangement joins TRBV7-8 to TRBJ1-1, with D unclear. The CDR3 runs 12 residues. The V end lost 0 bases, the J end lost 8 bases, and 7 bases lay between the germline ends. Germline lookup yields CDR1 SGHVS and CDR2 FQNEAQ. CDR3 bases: TGTGCCAGCAGCTTAGCCAAACTCGAAGCTTTCTTT. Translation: CASSLAKLEAFF.

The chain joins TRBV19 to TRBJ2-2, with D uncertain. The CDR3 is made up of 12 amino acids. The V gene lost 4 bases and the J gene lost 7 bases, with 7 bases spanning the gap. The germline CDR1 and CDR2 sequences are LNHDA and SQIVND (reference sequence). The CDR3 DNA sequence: TGTGCCAGTAGTAGGGGTGTCGGGGAGCTGTTTTTT. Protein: CASSRGVGELFF.

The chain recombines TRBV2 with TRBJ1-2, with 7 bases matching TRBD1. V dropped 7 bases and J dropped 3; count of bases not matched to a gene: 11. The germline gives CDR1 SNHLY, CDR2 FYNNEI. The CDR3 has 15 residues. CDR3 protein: CASTGQATSHYGYTF. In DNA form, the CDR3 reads TGTGCCAGCACTGGACAGGCGACCTCCCACTATGGCTACACCTTC.

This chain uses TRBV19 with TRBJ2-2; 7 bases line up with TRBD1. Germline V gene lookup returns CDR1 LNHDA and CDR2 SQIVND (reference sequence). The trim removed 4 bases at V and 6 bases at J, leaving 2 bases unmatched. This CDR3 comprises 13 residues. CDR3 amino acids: CASSTDRAGELFF. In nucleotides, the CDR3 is TGTGCCAGTAGTACAGACAGGGCCGGGGAGCTGTTTTTT.

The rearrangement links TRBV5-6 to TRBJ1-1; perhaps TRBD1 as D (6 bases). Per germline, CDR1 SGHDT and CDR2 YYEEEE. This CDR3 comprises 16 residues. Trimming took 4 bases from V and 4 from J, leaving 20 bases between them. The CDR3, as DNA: TGTGCCAGCAGCCTGGGGGGCCCCCTAGGTCTCACTGAAGCTTTCTTT. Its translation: CASSLGGPLGLTEAFF.

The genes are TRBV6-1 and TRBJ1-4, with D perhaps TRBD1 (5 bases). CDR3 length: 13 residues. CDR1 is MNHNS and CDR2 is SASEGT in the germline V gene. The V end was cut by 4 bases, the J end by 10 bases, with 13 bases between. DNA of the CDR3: TGTGCCAGCAGTGGTGGGACTGCTGGAAAACTGTTTTTT. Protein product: CASSGGTAGKLFF.